The sequence of this T cell receptor beta chain was determined in a study of blood T cell repertoires in COVID-19 (TCRdb year 2020). Looking at the study overall: The collaborator samples originated in the United States, Italy and Spain and spanned the acute and convalescent phases of COVID-19. The prospective study material was composed of cDNA or gDNA derived from T cells, B-cell-depleted T cells, or PBMCs. Subjects who had been exposed to COVID-19, were actively infected with it, or had recovered from it provided the deeply sampled blood TCRbeta repertoires that made up the dataset. The repertoires were released in a freely available public database meant as a resource for research on the immune response to SARS-CoV-2. Samples came from the ongoing ImmuneRACE study (first 160 participants) plus 1,254 subjects from 6 global collaborators. A de-identified subject ID, COVID-19 status, age in years and sex were almost always included in the sample metadata. Where available, HLA class I and class II types were obtained from metadata supplied by the sample provider rather than from assay-based typing.

The germline V and J ends show losses of 5 bases and 2 bases respectively, and no gene match explains 12 bases of the junction. From the cysteine up to the phenylalanine, the CDR3 has a length of 18 residues. This entry keeps only the CDR3 DNA: 54 bases, framed from base 1. The germline V gene (reference sequence) specifies MNHEY as CDR1 and SMNVEV as CDR2. Study-level results and caveats: Clinical and demographic metadata were provided uncurated, with the amount varying by source and participant.

Whole blood was collected in K2EDTA tubes by collaborating institutions according to the institutions' own protocols. For TCRbeta analysis, collaborator samples were shipped as frozen whole blood, as isolated PBMCs, or as DNA extracted from either sample type. This clone was detected once. Its cognate antigen has yet to be identified. No base-level quality is on record; no much larger clone is a single base apart. TCRbeta CDR3 regions were amplified from genomic DNA by means of the immunoSEQ Assay, a bias-controlled multiplex PCR. From the authors' description of their analysis: Within the assay, amplification of reference gene primers was used to estimate how many nucleated cells each sample contained. To quantify the absolute abundance of each unique TCRbeta CDR3 rearrangement, sequence reads were collapsed and filtered. For each sample, productive Simpson clonality was calculated as the square root of Simpson's diversity index across productive rearrangements. TCRdb retrieved this table from immuneACCESS and kept in-frame rearrangements only. Not all clones are present; in checked studies, unresolved V genes account for under half, and no reason is known for the remainder. V and J calls and clone size are given by that table; D and trimming were obtained from the DNA. The table for this sample lists some 72,000 clones; about 89% of them were counted only once. The top ten hold about 0.6% of the sample.

The TCR originated in a man aged 55 to 70 with acute or convalescent COVID-19. Source material: peripheral blood. The chain employs TRBV27 and TRBJ2-6; 7 junctional bases match TRBD1. The nucleotide sequence reads as follows: TGTGCCAGCAGTCGCCTCACCGACAGGGTAGCTGGGGCCAACGTCCTGACTTTC. This encodes CASSRLTDRVAGANVLTF.